The 17 T cell receptor beta chains below were found in one sample sequenced in a study of cytomegalovirus exposure and HLA in healthy donors. PCR was performed using 60 Vbeta and 13 Jbeta primers. Produced via immunoSEQ multiplex PCR; TCRdb's table is partial and in-frame only. Altogether tens of thousands of clones are present, over 70% being singletons, with the ten largest covering approximately 1.3%. The sample was PBMCs. The receptors shown here come from a girl aged 2 to 9 in good health and CMV-seropositive.

V usage is TRBV5-6 and J usage is TRBJ2-7; D call uncertain. V dropped 3 bases and J dropped 3 bases, with 7 bases sitting between them. The CDR3 runs to 12 residues. From germline, CDR1 is SGHDT and CDR2 YYEEEE. The CDR3 protein is CASSSPGYEQYF. CDR3 nucleotide sequence: TGTGCCAGCAGCTCCCCGGGCTACGAGCAGTACTTC.

This chain joins TRBV6-5 and TRBJ1-1, with no clear D. The length of the CDR3 is 15 residues. CDR1 MNHEY and CDR2 SVGAGI come from the germline V gene. Trimming shortened V by 5 bases and J by 0 bases, and 13 bases separated the two germline ends. This chain's CDR3 is CASSPSIQVNTEAFF. In DNA form, the CDR3 reads TGTGCCAGCAGTCCCTCGATTCAGGTGAACACTGAAGCTTTCTTT.

The chain links TRBV4-1 to TRBJ2-7; 14 bases match TRBD2. Germline CDR1 is MGHRA and CDR2 is YSYEKL. After removal of 4 bases from V and 2 bases from J, the junction contained 7 bases not matched to a gene. CDR3 size: 17 residues. Here the CDR3 DNA reads TGCGCCAGCAGCCCCCCCGTGACTAGCGGGAGGGCCTACGAGCAGTACTTC. Translating gives CASSPPVTSGRAYEQYF.

The sample holds a few counts of this clone. The gene calls are TRBV5-1 and TRBJ1-4; D is uncertain. The CDR3 sequence is 13 residues long. The germline V gene has CDR1 SGHRS and CDR2 YFSETQ. V was shortened by 2 bases and J by 5 bases, with 7 bases between the two germline ends. CDR3: CASSFTVNEKLFF. CDR3 bases: TGCGCCAGCAGCTTTACAGTCAATGAAAAACTGTTTTTT.

The chain has TRBV6-5 and TRBJ2-7; 9 bases agree with TRBD2. Germline trimming cut 0 bases from V and 4 bases from J; bases unmatched to any gene: 4. Germline lookup yields CDR1 MNHEY and CDR2 SVGAGI. CDR3 length equals 15 residues. As DNA, the CDR3 is TGTGCCAGCAGTTACTCAGGGACTAGCTTTTACGAGCAGTACTTC. Translated: CASSYSGTSFYEQYF.

This clone was picked up a small number of times. The chain is built from TRBV6-5 and TRBJ2-5; 7 bases agree with TRBD2. The junction had 8 bases not matched to a gene; V was cut back by 7 bases and J by 0 bases. Per the germline V gene, CDR1 is MNHEY and CDR2 is SVGAGI. This CDR3 is built from 15 residues. CDR3 sequence: CASTKRDWYQETQYF. In DNA, the CDR3 is TGTGCCAGCACTAAGCGGGACTGGTACCAAGAGACCCAGTACTTC.

This rearrangement joins TRBV15 to TRBJ2-7, with 7 positions matching TRBD2. Germline loops: CDR1 LNHNV, CDR2 YYDKDF (reference sequence). The ends lost 0 bases at V and 3 bases at J; junction bases unmatched: 5. The CDR3 length is 15 residues. CDR3 in DNA: TGTGCCACCAGCAGAGATTGGGGGGGGAGCTACGAGCAGTACTTC. The encoded protein is CATSRDWGGSYEQYF.

This clone was observed a few times. CDR3 in amino acids: CASSFEVQVWGYTF. The DNA for the CDR3 is TGTGCCAGCAGCTTTGAGGTACAGGTGTGGGGCTACACCTTC. The chain has TRBV7-9 and TRBJ1-2; tentative D call: TRBD1 (5 bases). The CDR3 loop spans 14 amino acids. The V gene's germline CDR1 is SEHNR and CDR2 FQNEAQ (reference sequence). Trimming left V 3 bases short and J 8 bases short, with 16 bases between.

The chain combines TRBV9 with TRBJ2-1, with 9 bases lining up with TRBD1. CDR3 size: 16 residues. CDR1 is SGDLS and CDR2 is YYNGEE in the germline V gene. J lost 3 bases, V lost 1 base, and 5 bases had no gene match. The CDR3 region has the DNA TGTGCCAGCAGCGTAAGAGACAGGGGGATCTACAATGAGCAGTTCTTC. It codes for CASSVRDRGIYNEQFF.

The V gene is TRBV27, the J gene TRBJ1-1; perhaps TRBD1 as D (6 bases). The length of the CDR3 is 14 residues. Germline CDR1 and CDR2: MNHEY and SMNVEV (reference sequence). V was trimmed by 2 bases and J by 5 bases, leaving 12 bases between them. CDR3 protein: CASSLPGVGTEAFF. The CDR3 region has the DNA TGTGCCAGCAGTTTACCAGGGGTTGGGACTGAAGCTTTCTTT.

This clone was seen a few times. CDR3 DNA sequence: TGTGCCAGCAGCGATGGAAGAATAGCTCCCGGGGAGCTGTTTTTT. Amino acids: CASSDGRIAPGELFF. The chain couples TRBV2 to TRBJ2-2; D gene ambiguous. CDR1 is SNHLY, CDR2 FYNNEI, per germline. V lost 6 bases and J 6 bases, leaving 17 bases between the germline ends. CDR3 length: 15 residues.

The V gene is TRBV6-5, the J gene TRBJ2-7; 8 bases fit TRBD1. The junction had 5 bases not matched to a gene; V was cut back by 6 bases and J by 7 bases. This CDR3 spans 12 amino acids. The germline V gene has CDR1 MNHEY and CDR2 SVGAGI. The CDR3 protein is CASSQDRVEQYF. The CDR3, as DNA: TGTGCCAGCAGCCAGGACAGGGTTGAGCAGTACTTC.

This sequence joins TRBV5-1 and TRBJ2-1, with 7 bases identical to TRBD2. Germline values: CDR1 SGHRS, CDR2 YFSETQ. The V and J ends lost 5 bases and 13 bases, in that order; junction bases with no gene match: 9. The CDR3 extends over 12 amino acids. CDR3 loop: CASRGTTQSQFF. The CDR3 DNA is TGCGCCAGCAGAGGGACTACTCAAAGTCAGTTCTTC.

The chain joins TRBV6-1 to TRBJ2-7, with D perhaps matching TRBD1 (6 bases). Germline V gene lookup returns CDR1 MNHNS and CDR2 SASEGT. Trimming took 3 bases from V and 3 from J, leaving 12 bases between them. The CDR3 is 14 residues long. This chain's CDR3 is CASSDGDTFYEQYF. The CDR3 coding sequence is TGTGCCAGCAGTGATGGGGACACGTTCTACGAGCAGTACTTC.

The chain links TRBV11-2 to TRBJ2-7, with 8 nucleotides matching TRBD2. The V gene's germline CDR1 is SGHAT and CDR2 FQNNGV. There are 14 residues in the CDR3. V dropped 9 bases and J dropped 2; count of bases not matched to a gene: 9. CDR3 protein: CASKRSGSPYEQYF. The CDR3 region has the DNA TGTGCCAGTAAAAGAAGCGGGAGCCCCTACGAGCAGTACTTC.

The chain links TRBV7-9 to TRBJ2-7, with D tentatively TRBD1 (6 bases). This CDR3 is built from 16 residues. Germline-derived CDR1 and CDR2 are SEHNR and FQNEAQ (reference sequence). V lost 5 bases and J 6 bases, leaving 23 bases between the germline ends. CDR3 DNA sequence: TGTGCCAGCAGCGCGACAGGAAGATTACTAATGGGCGAGCAGTACTTC. It encodes CASSATGRLLMGEQYF.

The chain joins TRBV27 to TRBJ1-2; D uncertain. The CDR3 consists of 14 residues. In germline, CDR1 is MNHEY, CDR2 SMNVEV (reference sequence). The V end was cut by 5 bases, the J end by 2 bases, with 12 bases between. CDR3 protein: CASSTRSLNYGYTF. CDR3 coding DNA: TGTGCCAGCAGTACTCGTTCGCTGAACTATGGCTACACCTTC.